This TCR beta chain was sequenced for a study of blood T cells in healthy people across ages. Broader study findings: Per-million-T-cell TCR beta diversity fell roughly linearly with age. Unknown donor CMV status possibly confounded expanded clonotype changes. Unsorted PBMCs ruled out conclusive naive versus antigen-experienced comparison. The study found more naive CD4+ cells and higher diversity in long-lived than aged donors.

J lost 5 bases, V lost 3 bases, and 6 bases had no gene match. This CDR3 region has 15 residues. Germline loops: CDR1 SGHKS, CDR2 YYEKEE (reference sequence). With regard to this clonotype: What it binds is not known.

A sample-barcoded 5' primer and a J-beta primer mix were used in a second PCR of roughly 7 to 11 cycles. TCRdb analysed the 5' RACE reads with MiXCR anew, one entry per CDR3 protein. The sample shows 800,000 or so distinct CDR3 sequences, 35% to 50% of them seen only once. The material sequenced was blood. This clonotype was obtained from a man at least 80 years old in good health. J is TRBJ2-5 and V is TRBV5-5, with TRBD1 matching over 11 bases. The CDR3, as DNA: TGTGCCAGCAGCTCCGGACAGGGGGCTGGGGAGACCCAGTACTTC. Amino acid sequence: CASSSGQGAGETQYF.